This is a list of T cell receptor beta chains from one sample in a study of CD8+ T cells in alopecia areata. Some clones are missing from TCRdb's copy, which holds only in-frame ones; the method was immunoSEQ multiplex PCR. The data contain about 70,000 clones, 25% to 35% of them seen just once; the ten biggest clones take up 14% to 15%. This sample comprised CD8+ T cells sorted from blood, obtained at week 4, from a patient treated with tofacitinib. All receptors derive from a human donor with alopecia areata. CDR3s include the opening cysteine and the closing phenylalanine or tryptophan. Each record gives: clone size, J gene, V gene, D gene, CDR3 DNA, CDR3 protein. A D gene is named only where the DNA matches it firmly. For some rows the clone size is stated as once, few or many, or as a class when expanded; others skip it.

>.|TRBJ2-7|TRBV29-1|.
TGCAGCGTTGAGGGGGGTCAGGGCTCCTACGAGCAGTACTTC
CSVEGGQGSYEQYF
>.|TRBJ2-7|TRBV29-1|TRBD1
TGCAGCGTGGGGACAGGACCCTCCTACGAGCAGTACTTC
CSVGTGPSYEQYF
>.|TRBJ1-1|TRBV7-9|.
TGTGCCAGCAGCCCAGGCACTGAAGCTTTCTTT
CASSPGTEAFF
>.|TRBJ1-3|TRBV29-1|.
TGCAGCGTTGTCGGGGGGGAGCCGGCTGGAAACACCATATATTTT
CSVVGGEPAGNTIYF
>.|TRBJ2-1|TRBV7-9|.
TGTGCCAGCAGCTTAGGTGCCGAGCAGTTCTTC
CASSLGAEQFF
>.|TRBJ2-6|TRBV29-1|.
TGCAGCGTTGAGGTCGGAACGTACTCTGGGGCCAACGTCCTGACTTTC
CSVEVGTYSGANVLTF
>.|TRBJ1-5|TRBV30|.
TGTGCCTGGACCGGGGGGGCAGGGACGAGGGGAAATAGCAATCAGCCCCAGCATTTT
CAWTGGAGTRGNSNQPQHF
>.|TRBJ2-2|TRBV29-1|.
TGCAGCGTTGCTGGGGCGAACACCGGGGAGCTGTTTTTT
CSVAGANTGELFF
>.|TRBJ2-6|TRBV4-1|.
TGCGCCAGCAGCCAATCCCCCAACTCTGGGGCCAACGTCCTGACTTTC
CASSQSPNSGANVLTF
>.|TRBJ1-5|TRBV5-1|.
TGCGCCAGCAGCCTCCTCCCAACACGGCCCGATCAGCCCCAGCATTTT
CASSLLPTRPDQPQHF
>few|TRBJ1-3|TRBV30|TRBD1
TGTGCCTGGAGGCCACAGGGGGGCTCTGGAAACACCATATATTTT
CAWRPQGGSGNTIYF
>.|TRBJ1-2|TRBV29-1|.
TGCAGCGTTAAGAAGGCAGGGAGGTACGGCTACACCTTC
CSVKKAGRYGYTF
>.|TRBJ1-1|TRBV11-2|.
TGTGCCAGCAGTTCTAGACCCGAACCCGCGTACCCCAACACTGAAGCTTTCTTT
CASSSRPEPAYPNTEAFF
>few|TRBJ2-7|TRBV4-1|.
TGCGCCAGCAGCCAAGTGGTAACAAACTACGAGCAGTACTTC
CASSQVVTNYEQYF